This passage covers 14 T cell receptor beta chains from one sample sequenced in a study of cytomegalovirus exposure and HLA in healthy donors (TCRdb year 2017). Library prep was done by the immunoSEQ multiplex PCR assay. A mixture of 60 forward primers for TCR Vbeta segments and 13 reverse primers for TCR Jbeta segments was used in the multiplex PCR. The source is immuneACCESS, and TCRdb retained only in-frame sequences with V and J called. Part of the clones is not carried over; for the studies checked, unresolved V genes explain less than half of this, and the remainder is unexplained. This sample's table carries 150,000 to 200,000 clones. The ten top clones hold roughly 2% of the sample. Sequencing used PBMCs. These TCRs come from a man aged 25-45 years in good health and CMV-seronegative.

The rearrangement joins TRBV11-2 to TRBJ2-7; the match to TRBD2 covers 11 bases. Germline CDR1 and CDR2: SGHAT and FQNNGV. The length of the CDR3 is 14 residues. With V trimmed by 5 bases and J by 7 bases, 7 bases remained unmatched. This CDR3 reads CASSVLAGVREQYF. CDR3 sequence (DNA): TGTGCCAGCAGCGTACTAGCGGGAGTACGGGAGCAGTACTTC. Full variable domain (remainder filled in from reference TRBV11-2 and TRBJ2-7): EAGVAQSPRYKIIEKRQSVAFWCNPISGHATLYWYQQILGQGPKLLIQFQNNGVVDDSQLPKDRFSAERLKGVDSTLKIQPAKLEDSAVYLCASSVLAGVREQYFGPGTRLTVT.

The chain couples TRBV25-1 to TRBJ2-1; 13 positions match TRBD2. The CDR3 totals 18 residues. Trimming cost V 4 bases and J 0 bases; bases outside gene matches: 6. CDR1 and CDR2 (germline): MGHDK, SYGVNS. CDR3 amino acids: CASSAFGTSGTSYNEQFF. Written as DNA, the CDR3 is TGTGCCAGCAGTGCGTTCGGGACTAGCGGGACCTCCTACAATGAGCAGTTCTTC.

CDR3 residues: CASSSLAGGLQETQYF. In DNA form, the CDR3 reads TGTGCCAGCAGCTCATTAGCGGGAGGCCTCCAAGAGACCCAGTACTTC. The J gene is TRBJ2-5, the V gene TRBV11-3, with 10 bases fitting TRBD2. The junction had 6 bases not matched to a gene; V was cut back by 4 bases and J by 1 base. The CDR3 has 16 amino acids. The germline CDR1 and CDR2 sequences are SGHNT and YENEEA.

The chain has TRBV5-1 and TRBJ2-5; a possible D gene is TRBD1 (5 bases). Between the trimmed V and J ends, which lost 1 base and 5 bases, there was a span of 12 bases. The length of the CDR3 is 14 residues. Germline V gives CDR1 SGHRS, CDR2 YFSETQ. For the CDR3, the DNA is TGCGCCAGCAGCTTGTGGCAGGGTCGCGAGACCCAGTACTTC. This encodes CASSLWQGRETQYF.

V usage is TRBV6-5 and J usage is TRBJ1-3, with TRBD1 matching 9 bases. The V and J ends lost 2 bases and 4 bases, in that order; junction bases with no gene match: 3. Germline lookup yields CDR1 MNHEY and CDR2 SVGAGI. The CDR3 is made up of 15 amino acids. The CDR3 protein is CASSYGTGSGNTIYF. The CDR3 DNA follows: TGTGCCAGCAGTTACGGGACAGGGTCCGGAAACACCATATATTTT.

J is TRBJ2-7 and V is TRBV10-1; D perhaps matches TRBD2 (6 bases). Germline assignment: CDR1 WNHNN and CDR2 SYGVQD (reference sequence). The CDR3 has 15 amino acids. V lost 0 bases to trimming and J lost 5 bases, with 14 bases between them. This chain's CDR3 is CASSESGGEWNEQYF. The CDR3 DNA follows: TGCGCCAGCAGTGAGTCAGGAGGGGAATGGAACGAGCAGTACTTC.

The rearrangement links TRBV30 to TRBJ1-2; 9 bases agree with TRBD1. The CDR3 runs to 10 residues. CDR1 and CDR2 from the germline V gene are GTSNPN and SVGIG (reference sequence). With V trimmed by 8 bases and J by 7 bases, 2 bases remained unmatched. CDR3 sequence: CAGTGPGYTF. In nucleotides, the CDR3 is TGTGCCGGGACAGGGCCTGGCTACACCTTC.

The J gene is TRBJ2-1, the V gene TRBV5-6; 10 bases are shared with TRBD2. The CDR3 loop spans 15 amino acids. The V gene end was trimmed by 7 bases and the J gene end by 3 bases; junction bases not matched to a gene: 7. Per germline, CDR1 SGHDT and CDR2 YYEEEE. The DNA for the CDR3 is TGTGCCAGCTGGGTAGCGGGAGGCTTCTACAATGAGCAGTTCTTC. Translated: CASWVAGGFYNEQFF.

V is TRBV4-3 and J is TRBJ1-6, with D unresolved. Trimming left V 0 bases short and J 4 bases short, with 7 bases between. CDR3 size: 15 residues. CDR1 is LGHNA, CDR2 YSLEER, per germline. CDR3 loop: CASSQDSRYNSPLHF. In DNA, the CDR3 is TGCGCCAGCAGCCAAGATTCCAGGTATAATTCACCCCTCCACTTT.

The chain recombines TRBV5-6 with TRBJ2-7, with TRBD2 as a possible D gene (5 bases). CDR3 length: 15 residues. V lost 2 bases to trimming and J lost 2 bases, with 14 bases between them. CDR1 SGHDT and CDR2 YYEEEE come from the germline V gene. Written as DNA, the CDR3 is TGTGCCAGCAGCTTATCGGGGTCGTTGGCCTACGAGCAGTACTTC. Translating gives CASSLSGSLAYEQYF. Full variable domain (remainder filled in from reference TRBV5-6 and TRBJ2-7): DAGVTQSPTHLIKTRGQQVTLRCSPKSGHDTVSWYQQALGQGPQFIFQYYEEEERQRGNFPDRFSGHQFPNYSSELNVNALLLGDSALYLCASSLSGSLAYEQYFGPGTRLTVT.

The gene calls are TRBV5-1 and TRBJ2-2; D unclear. V lost 0 bases to trimming and J lost 2 bases, with 5 bases between them. Germline V gene data show CDR1 as SGHRS and CDR2 as YFSETQ. This CDR3 region has 14 residues. The CDR3 spells CASSLDSNTGELFF. DNA of the CDR3: TGCGCCAGCAGCTTGGACTCAAACACCGGGGAGCTGTTTTTT.

V and J are TRBV11-2 and TRBJ1-2; 10 positions agree with TRBD1. CDR1 is SGHAT, CDR2 FQNNGV, per germline. The ends lost 5 bases at V and 1 base at J; junction bases unmatched: 10. The CDR3 consists of 17 residues. For the CDR3, the DNA is TGTGCCAGCAGCGTGGACAGGGGGTACCAACTTAACTATGGCTACACCTTC. It yields the protein CASSVDRGYQLNYGYTF.

The chain's CDR3 is CASSLSAYEQYF. CDR3 sequence (DNA): TGTGCCAGCAGCCTTAGCGCCTACGAGCAGTACTTC. The rearrangement joins TRBV14 to TRBJ2-7; tentatively, D is TRBD2 (5 bases). This CDR3 is 12 amino acids long. Germline CDR1 reads SGHDN; CDR2 reads FVKESK. V dropped 4 bases and J dropped 2 bases, with 6 bases sitting between them.

The gene calls are TRBV6-1 and TRBJ2-3, with TRBD1 matching 9 bases. The CDR3 runs to 15 residues. The germline gives CDR1 MNHNS, CDR2 SASEGT. V lost 1 base to trimming and J lost 1 base; unmatched junction nucleotides: 0. This chain's CDR3 is CASSEGTGGTDTQYF. CDR3 nucleotide sequence: TGTGCCAGCAGTGAAGGGACAGGGGGCACAGATACGCAGTATTTT.